This T cell receptor beta chain was retrieved from a study of blood T cell repertoires in COVID-19. Background on the study: Samples representing acute and convalescent COVID-19 were sourced from the United States, Italy and Spain. T cells, B-cell-depleted T cells, or PBMCs provided the cDNA or gDNA that served as material.

How the authors handled the data: From reference gene primer amplification, estimates of nucleated cell counts were derived. Using immunoSEQ multiplex PCR, the repertoire was profiled, and TCRdb retains in-frame clones only, with some absent. The V and J calls and clone size are taken from that table; D and trimming were inferred from the DNA. This table holds 110,000 or so clones, 81% found once. Germline-derived CDR1 and CDR2 are KGHDR and SFDVKD. V gave up 3 bases and J gave up 4 bases, with 21 bases separating them. The length of the CDR3 is 18 residues. What was sequenced was peripheral blood. This clonotype was obtained from an older woman with acute or convalescent COVID-19. This chain links TRBV24-1 with TRBJ2-1; tentatively, D is TRBD1 (5 bases). CDR3 DNA sequence: TGTGCCACCAGTGATCCCATTGCACGTGGGGCCGATTACAATGAGCAGTTCTTC. As protein: CATSDPIARGADYNEQFF.